The rows below give T cell receptor beta chains drawn from one sample of a study of post-analysis software for immune sequencing data. A single record per CDR3 protein comes from TCRdb applying MiXCR to the PCR reads. The sample holds 500,000 to 600,000 distinct CDR3 sequences, about 40% seen once. The sample comprised blood. Receptor source: a girl aged 5 to 17 with multiple sclerosis. CDR3s include the opening cysteine and the closing phenylalanine or tryptophan. Each record gives: D gene, clone size, J gene, V gene, CDR3 length, CDR3 DNA, CDR3 protein. The D gene is left open where the match is weak. Clone sizes are given selectively: once, few, many, or a class where the clone is expanded.

D gene: .; clone size: few; J gene: TRBJ1-5; V gene: TRBV7-4; CDR3 length: 17; CDR3 DNA: TGTGCCAGCAGCTTAGATCGGCAGGGCCTCATAAATCAGCCCCAGCATTTT; CDR3 protein: CASSLDRQGLINQPQHF
D gene: .; clone size: few; J gene: TRBJ2-5; V gene: TRBV5-8; CDR3 length: 14; CDR3 DNA: TGTGCCAGCAGCCGCCCTGGAGGGCGAGAGACCCAGTACTTC; CDR3 protein: CASSRPGGRETQYF
D gene: TRBD2; clone size: .; J gene: TRBJ2-5; V gene: TRBV12-3/TRBV12-4; CDR3 length: 15; CDR3 DNA: TGTGCCAGCAGTTTTGCGGGAGGCCACCAAGAGACCCAGTACTTC; CDR3 protein: CASSFAGGHQETQYF
D gene: TRBD1; clone size: few; J gene: TRBJ1-1; V gene: TRBV7-8; CDR3 length: 17; CDR3 DNA: TGTGCCAGCAGCCTCGACAGGGTGGGGGTAGCGAACACTGAAGCTTTCTTT; CDR3 protein: CASSLDRVGVANTEAFF
D gene: .; clone size: .; J gene: TRBJ2-3; V gene: TRBV12-3/TRBV12-4; CDR3 length: 13; CDR3 DNA: TGTGCCAGCAGTCTCCTCCTGGGAGATACGCAGTATTTT; CDR3 protein: CASSLLLGDTQYF
D gene: TRBD1; clone size: few; J gene: TRBJ2-7; V gene: TRBV20-1; CDR3 length: 15; CDR3 DNA: TGCAGTGCTAGACGGGGGACAGGAGACCTCGGCGAGCAGTACTTC; CDR3 protein: CSARRGTGDLGEQYF
D gene: TRBD1; clone size: .; J gene: TRBJ2-5; V gene: TRBV7-9; CDR3 length: 14; CDR3 DNA: TGTGCCAGCAGCTTCGACAGGGGTGGAGAGACCCAGTACTTC; CDR3 protein: CASSFDRGGETQYF
D gene: TRBD2; clone size: .; J gene: TRBJ2-7; V gene: TRBV29-1; CDR3 length: 13; CDR3 DNA: TGCAGCGTCGAGCGGGAGAGGTCCTACGAGCAGTACTTC; CDR3 protein: CSVERERSYEQYF
D gene: .; clone size: .; J gene: TRBJ2-5; V gene: TRBV2; CDR3 length: 13; CDR3 DNA: TGTGCCAGCATCAGGGTAGGGCAAGAGACCCAGTACTTC; CDR3 protein: CASIRVGQETQYF
D gene: TRBD1; clone size: .; J gene: TRBJ2-3; V gene: TRBV10-3; CDR3 length: 13; CDR3 DNA: TGTGCCATCATTGAGGGGGCAGGAGATACGCAGTATTTT; CDR3 protein: CAIIEGAGDTQYF
D gene: .; clone size: few; J gene: TRBJ1-1; V gene: TRBV7-9; CDR3 length: 14; CDR3 DNA: TGTGCCAGCAGCTTAGGACAGGCGCGTACTGAAGCTTTCTTT; CDR3 protein: CASSLGQARTEAFF
D gene: .; clone size: .; J gene: TRBJ2-1; V gene: TRBV7-2; CDR3 length: 14; CDR3 DNA: TGTGCCAGCAGCCAAGGACTCTCTGGGGGTGAGCAGTTCTTC; CDR3 protein: CASSQGLSGGEQFF
D gene: .; clone size: few; J gene: TRBJ2-1; V gene: TRBV6-6; CDR3 length: 16; CDR3 DNA: TGTGCCAGCAGTTACTCGCCCGACCCCCTCTACAATGAGCAGTTCTTC; CDR3 protein: CASSYSPDPLYNEQFF
D gene: .; clone size: .; J gene: TRBJ2-1; V gene: TRBV24-1; CDR3 length: 14; CDR3 DNA: TGTGCCACCAGTGATTCCAGGCCCTACAATGAGCAGTTCTTC; CDR3 protein: CATSDSRPYNEQFF
D gene: TRBD1; clone size: few; J gene: TRBJ1-2; V gene: TRBV28; CDR3 length: 14; CDR3 DNA: TGTGCCAGCAGTTGGGGACAGTTGCGCTATGGCTACACCTTC; CDR3 protein: CASSWGQLRYGYTF
D gene: .; clone size: few; J gene: TRBJ2-7; V gene: TRBV18; CDR3 length: 15; CDR3 DNA: TGTGCCAGCTCACTCTCGACAGGCCGGGCCTACGAGCAGTACTTC; CDR3 protein: CASSLSTGRAYEQYF
D gene: TRBD1; clone size: .; J gene: TRBJ1-1; V gene: TRBV7-8; CDR3 length: 14; CDR3 DNA: TGTGCCAGCAGCCTTATCGACAGGGGCACTGAAGCTTTCTTT; CDR3 protein: CASSLIDRGTEAFF
D gene: TRBD1; clone size: once; J gene: TRBJ2-5; V gene: TRBV4-1; CDR3 length: 13; CDR3 DNA: TGCGCCAGCAGCCAAGAAGAAGGGGGCAAAGGGTACTTC; CDR3 protein: CASSQEEGGKGYF
D gene: .; clone size: .; J gene: TRBJ2-7; V gene: TRBV20-1; CDR3 length: 15; CDR3 DNA: TGCAGTGCTAGAGATCAGTGGGGAAACTCCTACGAGCAGTACTTC; CDR3 protein: CSARDQWGNSYEQYF
D gene: .; clone size: .; J gene: TRBJ2-7; V gene: TRBV7-2; CDR3 length: 14; CDR3 DNA: TGTGCCAGCAGCCCCTGGGCAGGGGGGGGCGAGCAGTACTTC; CDR3 protein: CASSPWAGGGEQYF
D gene: .; clone size: .; J gene: TRBJ2-3; V gene: TRBV12-3/TRBV12-4; CDR3 length: 16; CDR3 DNA: TGTGCCAGCAGAGTTGGAGAGAGGGAGAGCACAGATACGCAGTATTTT; CDR3 protein: CASRVGERESTDTQYF
D gene: TRBD2; clone size: .; J gene: TRBJ2-3; V gene: TRBV12-3/TRBV12-4; CDR3 length: 20; CDR3 DNA: TGTGCCAGCACTGGGACCTCCGGTCTAGCGGGAGGGAGGGTTGGAGATACGCAGTATTTT; CDR3 protein: CASTGTSGLAGGRVGDTQYF
D gene: TRBD1; clone size: .; J gene: TRBJ1-2; V gene: TRBV6-5; CDR3 length: 16; CDR3 DNA: TGTGCCAGCAGTCGCGTAGGACCAGGGGGCTACTATGGCTACACCTTC; CDR3 protein: CASSRVGPGGYYGYTF
D gene: TRBD1; clone size: few; J gene: TRBJ1-2; V gene: TRBV10-3; CDR3 length: 16; CDR3 DNA: TGTGCCATCAGGACCCCGGGACAGGGAAATAACTATGGCTACACCTTC; CDR3 protein: CAIRTPGQGNNYGYTF
D gene: TRBD2; clone size: .; J gene: TRBJ2-3; V gene: TRBV7-9; CDR3 length: 17; CDR3 DNA: TGTGCCAGCAGCTTAATATTGGCGCGGGAGGGCACAGATACGCAGTATTTT; CDR3 protein: CASSLILAREGTDTQYF
D gene: TRBD2; clone size: many; J gene: TRBJ2-1; V gene: TRBV4-1; CDR3 length: 20; CDR3 DNA: TGCGCCAGCAGCCAAGTGGGTTTAAGAGGTCGGACTAGCGGTTACAATGAGCAGTTCTTC; CDR3 protein: CASSQVGLRGRTSGYNEQFF
D gene: .; clone size: few; J gene: TRBJ1-5; V gene: TRBV12-3/TRBV12-4; CDR3 length: 15; CDR3 DNA: TGTGCCAGCACCCCAGGTGGGGGCGGCAATCAGCCCCAGCATTTT; CDR3 protein: CASTPGGGGNQPQHF
D gene: .; clone size: .; J gene: TRBJ1-2; V gene: TRBV5-1; CDR3 length: 13; CDR3 DNA: TGCGCCAGCAGTCTTGGCAGTCACTATGGCTACACCTTC; CDR3 protein: CASSLGSHYGYTF
D gene: .; clone size: .; J gene: TRBJ1-1; V gene: TRBV2; CDR3 length: 15; CDR3 DNA: TGTGCCAGCAGCGCAACCACTAGGGTAGGGACTGAAGCTTTCTTT; CDR3 protein: CASSATTRVGTEAFF
D gene: TRBD1; clone size: .; J gene: TRBJ2-5; V gene: TRBV4-1; CDR3 length: 14; CDR3 DNA: TGCGCCAGCAGCCAAATGGACAGGGCTGAGACCCAGTACTTC; CDR3 protein: CASSQMDRAETQYF
D gene: .; clone size: few; J gene: TRBJ2-7; V gene: TRBV20-1; CDR3 length: 14; CDR3 DNA: TGCAGTGCTAGAGATTGGACAGTTATGGACGAGCAGTACTTC; CDR3 protein: CSARDWTVMDEQYF